The clone carrying this T cell receptor (beta chain) has at least ten counts. There were TCR beta CDR3 regions amplified from RNA transcripts. RT-PCR in the first round (using the HTBI primer set) targeted the TCR CDR3. MiXCR, applied by TCRdb to the multiplex PCR reads, yields one record per CDR3 protein. The sample yields about 640,000 distinct CDR3 sequences, roughly 20% seen once. This entry is derived from a study of T cells in Graves' hyperthyroidism and ophthalmopathy. Germline CDR1 reads DFQATT; CDR2 reads SNEGSKA (reference sequence). Trimming removed 0 bases at V and 6 bases at J, with 9 bases between. The CDR3 is 12 residues long.

This chain connects TRBV20-1 to TRBJ2-7, with D unclear. The sequencing sample was made of blood. This sequence originates from a man younger than 45 with Graves' ophthalmopathy. This chain's CDR3 is CSARDHGREQYF. The CDR3 nucleotides read TGCAGTGCTAGAGATCACGGACGCGAGCAGTACTTC.